This T cell receptor beta chain was profiled in a study of glioma-infiltrating T cells. Study-wide results and caveats: Tissue-blood divergence was below expectation in non-neoplastic patients, above in gliomas.

This clonotype was observed many times. Its antigen remains unknown. Using RNA template, CDR3s of TCR alpha and beta were amplified with iRepertoire arm-PCR. TCRdb reanalysed the multiplex PCR reads using MiXCR and keeps one entry per CDR3 protein. Here the sample spans about 410,000 distinct CDR3 sequences, 41% being singletons. Trimming took 5 bases from V and 5 from J, leaving 16 bases between them. Germline lookup yields CDR1 MDHEN and CDR2 SYDVKM. This CDR3 spans 14 amino acids. Input material: glioma tissue, nonneoplastic brain tissue, or PBMCs (not recorded which). The sequence was obtained from a human donor with low-grade glioma or glioblastoma, undergoing nonglioma brain surgery, or in good health (not recorded which). The J gene is TRBJ2-7, the V gene TRBV28; TRBD2 might be the D (5 bases). CDR3 bases: TGTGCCAGCAGTGCTACCGGGCCGCGGGACGAGCAGTACTTC. Translation: CASSATGPRDEQYF.